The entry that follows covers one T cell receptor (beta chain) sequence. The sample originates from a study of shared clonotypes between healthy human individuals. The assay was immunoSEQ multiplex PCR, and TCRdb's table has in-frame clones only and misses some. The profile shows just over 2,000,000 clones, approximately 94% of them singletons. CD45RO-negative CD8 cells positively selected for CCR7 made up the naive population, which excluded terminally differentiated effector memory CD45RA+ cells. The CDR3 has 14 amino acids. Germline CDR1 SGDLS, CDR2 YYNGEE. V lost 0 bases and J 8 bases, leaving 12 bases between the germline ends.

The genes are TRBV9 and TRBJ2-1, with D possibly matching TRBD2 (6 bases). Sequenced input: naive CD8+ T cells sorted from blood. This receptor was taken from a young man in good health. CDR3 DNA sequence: TGTGCCAGCAGCGTAGCCTCCAGCGGGTATGAGCAGTTCTTC. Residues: CASSVASSGYEQFF.